A single sample is the source of the 18 T cell receptor beta chains below, sequenced in a study of T cell changes during pregnancy in multiple sclerosis (dated by TCRdb to between 2018 and 2021). Libraries were prepared through the immunoSEQ multiplex PCR assay. TCRdb provides this immuneACCESS table in a form limited to in-frame rearrangements. Some clones are lacking; in checked studies, under half of them reflect an unresolved V gene, and why the rest are absent is not known. The sample table contains approximately 100,000 clones; only one count was recorded for about 90% of them. The biggest ten clones account for roughly 1.6% of the sample. Sequenced here: peripheral blood, sampled before pregnancy. The receptors were sampled from a female donor with multiple sclerosis, enrolled in a pregnancy study.

The chain joins TRBV5-6 to TRBJ2-1; no clear D. Germline V gene sequence: CDR1 SGHDT, CDR2 YYEEEE. Trimming removed 2 bases from V and 7 bases from J, with 13 bases in between. The length of the CDR3 is 14 residues. CDR3 sequence: CASSFGQVDNEQFF. The CDR3 DNA reads TGTGCCAGCAGCTTTGGGCAGGTAGATAATGAGCAGTTCTTC.

This clone appeared a few times. The chain is built from TRBV18 and TRBJ1-1; D is possibly TRBD1 (5 bases). This CDR3 comprises 13 residues. Trimming left V 0 bases short and J 8 bases short, with 10 bases between. CDR1 is KGHSH, CDR2 LQKENI, per germline. The CDR3 DNA reads as TGTGCCAGCTCACCACCGGGCAGGGAAGAAGCTTTCTTT. Amino acid sequence: CASSPPGREEAFF.

The rearrangement uses TRBV5-1 and TRBJ1-1; perhaps TRBD1 as D (6 bases). This CDR3 has 16 amino acids. Per the germline V gene, CDR1 is SGHRS and CDR2 is YFSETQ. V lost 0 bases and J 0 bases, leaving 12 bases between the germline ends. The CDR3 protein is CASSLVRGDLNTEAFF. As DNA, the CDR3 is TGCGCCAGCAGCTTGGTCAGGGGCGATTTGAACACTGAAGCTTTCTTT.

The V gene is TRBV7-2, the J gene TRBJ1-4; TRBD1 matches 11 bases. There are 14 residues in the CDR3. The germline V gene has CDR1 SGHTA and CDR2 FQGNSA. The V and J ends lost 5 bases and 8 bases, in that order; junction bases with no gene match: 4. This CDR3 is CASSPGDRGEKLFF. For the CDR3, the DNA is TGTGCCAGCAGCCCAGGGGACAGGGGGGAAAAACTGTTTTTT.

As to this clone: Other DNA sequences within the sample encode an identical CDR3. V is TRBV7-2 and J is TRBJ2-7; 10 nucleotides match TRBD2. The germline V gene has CDR1 SGHTA and CDR2 FQGNSA. This CDR3 is built from 15 residues. With 4 bases clipped from V and 4 bases from J, the junction kept 7 bases outside the gene matches. In nucleotides, the CDR3 is TGTGCCAGCAGCTCAATAGCGGGAGGTTCGTACGAGCAGTACTTC. Amino acids: CASSSIAGGSYEQYF.

The rearrangement joins TRBV11-2 to TRBJ2-1; TRBD2 is a possible D gene (5 bases). The CDR3 spans 15 residues. V was shortened by 1 base and J by 6 bases, with 13 bases between the two germline ends. Germline V gives CDR1 SGHAT, CDR2 FQNNGV. CDR3 sequence reads: CASSLVRGVGNEQFF. CDR3 nucleotides: TGTGCCAGCAGCTTAGTTCGGGGAGTGGGCAATGAGCAGTTCTTC.

The chain uses TRBV18 and TRBJ2-6; 9 bases are shared with TRBD2. Germline CDR1 KGHSH, CDR2 LQKENI. The V segment lost 5 bases and the J segment 2 bases; nucleotides outside the gene matches: 16. This CDR3 is built from 20 residues. In nucleotides, the CDR3 is TGTGCCAGCTCAATGGACTTCGGTGGCGGGAGGGCGGCTGGGGCCAACGTCCTGACTTTC. The encoded protein is CASSMDFGGGRAAGANVLTF.

The chain uses TRBV2 and TRBJ1-1, with D possibly TRBD1 on 5 matching bases. Per the germline V gene, CDR1 is SNHLY and CDR2 is FYNNEI. This CDR3 is 13 amino acids long. The ends were cut back, 5 bases at V and 7 bases at J, with 14 bases in the middle. The CDR3 DNA follows: TGTGCCAGCAGTCATCCGGGGGGATTTGAAGCTTTCTTT. This codes for CASSHPGGFEAFF.

This clone was seen once. The chain employs TRBV2 and TRBJ2-7; D may be TRBD1 (6 bases). V lost 8 bases, J lost 0 bases, and 11 bases lay in between. The germline V gene has CDR1 SNHLY and CDR2 FYNNEI. CDR3 size: 13 residues. The CDR3 sequence is CASEQGYSYEQYF. The CDR3 DNA reads as TGTGCCAGCGAACAGGGCTACTCCTACGAGCAGTACTTC.

The V and J genes are TRBV13 and TRBJ2-1; D uncertain. V was cut by 5 bases and J by 10 bases, with 15 bases left in between. The germline CDR1 and CDR2 sequences are PRHDT and FYEKMQ (reference sequence). The CDR3 is 13 residues long. CDR3 in amino acids: CASSESPAREQFF. CDR3 bases: TGTGCCAGCAGCGAAAGCCCCGCTAGGGAGCAGTTCTTC.

CDR3 DNA sequence: TGTGCCAGTAGTTCAGAGACAGGGTACGCTGAAAAACTGTTTTTT. Translated, it gives CASSSETGYAEKLFF. The V gene is TRBV19, the J gene TRBJ1-4; 7 bases align to TRBD1. The CDR3 extends over 15 amino acids. With V trimmed by 5 bases and J by 7 bases, 10 bases remained unmatched. Per the germline V gene, CDR1 is LNHDA and CDR2 is SQIVND (reference sequence).

The chain couples TRBV4-2 to TRBJ2-3; D uncertain. Trimming pared 0 bases from V and 2 bases from J, leaving 9 bases between. Germline V gives CDR1 LGHNA, CDR2 YNFKEQ. This CDR3 has 15 amino acids. The CDR3 is CASSQDLRNTDTQYF. The CDR3 bases are TGTGCCAGCAGCCAAGATTTGCGGAACACAGATACGCAGTATTTT.

The chain is built from TRBV18 and TRBJ1-2; D gene unclear. The ends were cut back, 4 bases at V and 8 bases at J, with 11 bases in the middle. This CDR3 region has 12 residues. Germline CDR1 is KGHSH and CDR2 is LQKENI. The CDR3 nucleotides read TGTGCCAGCTCACAGGAGCCGGGAGGCTACACCTTC. This codes for CASSQEPGGYTF.

This sequence joins TRBV7-6 and TRBJ2-7; 12 bases are shared with TRBD1. This CDR3 has 13 residues. The V gene's germline CDR1 is SGHVS and CDR2 FNYEAQ. V gave up 5 bases and J gave up 12 bases; unmatched junction bases: 8. CDR3 in DNA: TGTGCCAGCAGCCCCCCGGGACAGGGGGCCCCGTACTTC. This encodes CASSPPGQGAPYF.

J is TRBJ2-5 and V is TRBV7-8; 9 bases agree with TRBD1. The junction had 4 bases not matched to a gene; V was cut back by 1 base and J by 1 base. Germline V gene lookup returns CDR1 SGHVS and CDR2 FQNEAQ. This CDR3 region has 16 residues. As DNA, the CDR3 is TGTGCCAGCAGCTTAGTAGAGGACAGGGGCCAAGAGACCCAGTACTTC. This codes for CASSLVEDRGQETQYF.

The chain is built from TRBV6-1 and TRBJ2-7, with D perhaps TRBD1 (6 bases). Looked up from germline, CDR1 is MNHNS and CDR2 is SASEGT. Trimming pared 2 bases from V and 6 bases from J, leaving 17 bases between. The CDR3 sequence is 15 residues long. The CDR3 reads CASSEPQGPLGEQYF. The CDR3 nucleotides are TGTGCCAGCAGTGAACCGCAGGGGCCCCTCGGCGAGCAGTACTTC.

The chain is built from TRBV7-6 and TRBJ2-5; D uncertain. Germline values: CDR1 SGHVS, CDR2 FNYEAQ. This CDR3 spans 15 amino acids. The V gene lost 1 base and the J gene lost 2 bases, with 11 bases spanning the gap. CDR3 bases: TGTGCCAGCAGCTTAGATTGGAGTTCACAAGAGACCCAGTACTTC. Protein sequence: CASSLDWSSQETQYF.

The chain carries TRBV19 and TRBJ2-1; the match to TRBD2 covers 9 bases. Germline-derived CDR1 and CDR2 are LNHDA and SQIVND (reference sequence). The CDR3 has 16 residues. The trim removed 2 bases at V and 5 bases at J, leaving 7 bases unmatched. In DNA, the CDR3 is TGTGCCAGTAGTATACCTGGGACTAGCCGCAACAATGAGCAGTTCTTC. As protein: CASSIPGTSRNNEQFF. Full variable domain (missing parts from reference TRBV19 and TRBJ2-1): DGGITQSPKYLFRKEGQNVTLSCEQNLNHDAMYWYRQDPGQGLRLIYYSQIVNDFQKGDIAEGYSVSREKKESFPLTVTSAQKNPTAFYLCASSIPGTSRNNEQFFGPGTRLTVL.